Each of the 9 T cell receptor beta chains below was sequenced from the same sample in a study of regulatory T cells in long-lasting Graves disease. TCR beta libraries were built with iRepertoire HTBI primers and Arm-PCR of CDR3 regions. One entry per CDR3 protein, called by TCRdb with MiXCR from the multiplex PCR reads. The sample carries roughly 350,000 distinct CDR3 sequences, about 17% recorded once. Time point in this sample: newly diagnosed GD, antithyroid drugs for less than 3 months. Following extraction of RNA from PBMCs, that RNA was used to make the TCR library. These data were also filed under a second study, of T cells in Graves' hyperthyroidism and ophthalmopathy.

The sequencing here drew on peripheral blood mononuclear cells (PBMCs), taken at new diagnosis, from a patient treated with antithyroid drugs. Every receptor here comes from a young woman with Graves disease.

This clonotype was seen a few times. V is TRBV6-2 or TRBV6-3 and J is TRBJ2-2; maybe TRBD2 (7 bases). Germline values: CDR1 MNHEY, CDR2 SVGEGT. Trimming left V 6 bases short and J 6 bases short, with 14 bases between. This CDR3 is 14 amino acids long. The CDR3 sequence is CASSPMGGPGELFF. CDR3 nucleotides: TGTGCCAGCAGCCCTATGGGGGGGCCCGGGGAGCTGTTTTTT.

This clonotype was detected many times. This chain joins TRBV7-2 and TRBJ2-1; 7 bases agree with TRBD2. The CDR3 spans 14 residues. CDR1 is SGHTA, CDR2 FQGNSA, per germline. The V segment lost 3 bases and the J segment 10 bases; nucleotides outside the gene matches: 9. CDR3 in amino acids: CASSFMRESLEQFF. The CDR3 DNA follows: TGTGCCAGCAGCTTTATGCGGGAGTCTTTAGAGCAGTTCTTC.

This clonotype was found a few times. The gene calls are TRBV5-6 and TRBJ1-5; no clear D. The germline V gene has CDR1 SGHDT and CDR2 YYEEEE. The CDR3 is 14 residues long. The ends were cut back, 0 bases at V and 4 bases at J, with 8 bases in the middle. The CDR3 DNA sequence: TGTGCCAGCAGCTTGGCCACGGGTAATCAGCCCCAGCATTTT. It codes for CASSLATGNQPQHF.

The sample holds a few counts of this clonotype. The rearrangement uses TRBV29-1 and TRBJ1-1; no clear D gene. CDR3 length: 10 amino acids. Germline V gene lookup returns CDR1 SQVTM and CDR2 ANQGSEA. Trimming removed 7 bases at V and 7 bases at J, with 10 bases between. The CDR3 reads CSGRTDEAFF. DNA of the CDR3: TGCAGCGGTCGGACGGATGAAGCTTTCTTT.

This clonotype was picked up many times. The chain uses TRBV28 and TRBJ2-1, with TRBD2 matching over 8 bases. The CDR3 contains 15 residues. Germline values: CDR1 MDHEN, CDR2 SYDVKM. V was pared by 3 bases and J by 3 bases, with 4 bases of the junction left unmatched. As DNA, the CDR3 is TGTGCCAGCAGTTTTACGGGGGGGCGCTACAATGAGCAGTTCTTC. It encodes CASSFTGGRYNEQFF.

Turning to this clonotype: This may be a read error: a much more frequent sequence differs by one nucleotide. The rearrangement joins TRBV6-1 to TRBJ2-1; 12 nucleotides agree with TRBD2. Looked up from germline, CDR1 is MNHNS and CDR2 is SASEGT. CDR3 length equals 14 residues. The CDR3 protein is CANSLLAGGNEQFF. As DNA, the CDR3 is TGTGCCAACAGTCTACTAGCGGGAGGCAATGAGCAGTTCTTC.

There are many counts of this clonotype. The V and J genes are TRBV5-1 and TRBJ1-6; tentatively, D is TRBD1 (6 bases). Trimming cost V 4 bases and J 7 bases, with 9 bases left between them. Germline CDR1 and CDR2: SGHRS and YFSETQ. This CDR3 spans 13 amino acids. Here the CDR3 reads CASSPGANSPLHF. For the CDR3, the DNA is TGCGCCAGCAGCCCAGGGGCAAATTCACCCCTCCACTTT.

The table lists this clonotype with many counts. This chain connects TRBV20-1 to TRBJ2-3; TRBD2 agrees at 7 bases. Losses at the gene ends were 3 bases for V and 6 bases for J; bases not matched to a gene: 9. The CDR3 runs 14 residues. CDR1 is DFQATT and CDR2 is SNEGSKA in the germline V gene (reference sequence). The CDR3 sequence is CSASPRGGRDTQYF. The CDR3 region has the DNA TGCAGTGCTAGCCCGCGCGGGGGAAGGGATACGCAGTATTTT.

A remark on this clonotype: Given a much more abundant clone one base away, this may be a read error. The J gene is TRBJ2-1, the V gene TRBV12-3 or TRBV12-4; 8 positions agree with TRBD2. The CDR3 covers 15 residues. Here the CDR3 DNA reads TGTGCCAGCAGTTTACGGCGGGGGGTCGACAATGAGCTGTTCTTC. It codes for CASSLRRGVDNELFF.